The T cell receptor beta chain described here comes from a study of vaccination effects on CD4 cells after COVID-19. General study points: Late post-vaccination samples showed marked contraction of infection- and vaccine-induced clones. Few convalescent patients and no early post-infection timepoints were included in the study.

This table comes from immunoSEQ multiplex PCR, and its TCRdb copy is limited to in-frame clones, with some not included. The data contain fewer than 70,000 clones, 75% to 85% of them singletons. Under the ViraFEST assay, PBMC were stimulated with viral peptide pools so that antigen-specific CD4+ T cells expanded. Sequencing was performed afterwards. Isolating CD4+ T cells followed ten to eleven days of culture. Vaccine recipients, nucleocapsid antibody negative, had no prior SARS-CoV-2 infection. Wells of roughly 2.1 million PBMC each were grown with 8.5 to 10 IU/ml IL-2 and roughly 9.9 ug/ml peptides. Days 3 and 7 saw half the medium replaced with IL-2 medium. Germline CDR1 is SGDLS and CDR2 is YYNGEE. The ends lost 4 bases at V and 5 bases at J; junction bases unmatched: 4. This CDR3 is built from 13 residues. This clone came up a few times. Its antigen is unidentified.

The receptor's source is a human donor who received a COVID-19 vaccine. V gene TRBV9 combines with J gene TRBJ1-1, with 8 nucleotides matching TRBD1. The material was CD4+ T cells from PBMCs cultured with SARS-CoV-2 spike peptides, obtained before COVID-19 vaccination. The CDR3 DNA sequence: TGTGCCAGCAGCCCCCGACAGGGGACTGAAGCTTTCTTT. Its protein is CASSPRQGTEAFF.